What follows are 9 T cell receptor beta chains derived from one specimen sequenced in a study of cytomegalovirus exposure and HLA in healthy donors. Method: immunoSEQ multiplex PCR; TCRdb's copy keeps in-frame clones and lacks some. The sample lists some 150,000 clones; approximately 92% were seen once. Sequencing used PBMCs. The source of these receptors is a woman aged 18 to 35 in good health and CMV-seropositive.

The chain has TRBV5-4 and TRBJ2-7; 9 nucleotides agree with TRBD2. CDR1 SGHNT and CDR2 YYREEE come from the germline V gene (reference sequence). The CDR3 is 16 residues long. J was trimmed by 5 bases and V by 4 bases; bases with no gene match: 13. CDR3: CASSPPTSGNPHEQYF. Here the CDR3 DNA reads TGTGCCAGCAGCCCGCCGACTAGCGGAAACCCCCACGAGCAGTACTTC.

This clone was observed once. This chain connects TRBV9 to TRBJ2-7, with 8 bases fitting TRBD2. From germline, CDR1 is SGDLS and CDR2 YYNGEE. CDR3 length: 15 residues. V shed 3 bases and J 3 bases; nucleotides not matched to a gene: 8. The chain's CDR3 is CASSGTGSGGYEQYF. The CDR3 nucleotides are TGTGCCAGCAGCGGCACGGGAAGCGGGGGCTACGAGCAGTACTTC.

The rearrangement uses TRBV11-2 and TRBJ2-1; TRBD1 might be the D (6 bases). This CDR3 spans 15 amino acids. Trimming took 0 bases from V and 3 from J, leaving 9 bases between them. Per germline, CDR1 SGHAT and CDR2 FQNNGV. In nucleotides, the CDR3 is TGTGCCAGCAGCTTAGATCAGGGGTTCTACAATGAGCAGTTCTTC. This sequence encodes CASSLDQGFYNEQFF. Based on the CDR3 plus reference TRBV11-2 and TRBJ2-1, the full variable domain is EAGVAQSPRYKIIEKRQSVAFWCNPISGHATLYWYQQILGQGPKLLIQFQNNGVVDDSQLPKDRFSAERLKGVDSTLKIQPAKLEDSAVYLCASSLDQGFYNEQFFGPGTRLTVL.

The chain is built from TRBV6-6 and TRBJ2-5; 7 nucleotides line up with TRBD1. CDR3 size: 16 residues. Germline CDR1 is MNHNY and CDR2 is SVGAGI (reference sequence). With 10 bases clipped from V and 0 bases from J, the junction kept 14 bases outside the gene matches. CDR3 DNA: TGTGCCACTCGCCTCCTGACAGGGACCGACCAAGAGACCCAGTACTTC. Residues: CATRLLTGTDQETQYF.

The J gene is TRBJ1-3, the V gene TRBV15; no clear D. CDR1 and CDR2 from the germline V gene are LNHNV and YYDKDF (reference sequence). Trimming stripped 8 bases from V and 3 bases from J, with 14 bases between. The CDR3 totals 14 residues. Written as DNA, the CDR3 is TGTGCCACCGTTTCGAGGTCTAGTGGAAACACCATATATTTT. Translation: CATVSRSSGNTIYF.

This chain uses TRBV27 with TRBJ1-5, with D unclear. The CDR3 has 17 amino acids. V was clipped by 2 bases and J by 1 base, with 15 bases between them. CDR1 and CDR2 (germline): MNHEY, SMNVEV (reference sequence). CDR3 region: CASSLGRGFSSNQPQHF. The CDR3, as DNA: TGTGCCAGCAGTTTAGGAAGAGGGTTCTCCAGCAATCAGCCCCAGCATTTT.

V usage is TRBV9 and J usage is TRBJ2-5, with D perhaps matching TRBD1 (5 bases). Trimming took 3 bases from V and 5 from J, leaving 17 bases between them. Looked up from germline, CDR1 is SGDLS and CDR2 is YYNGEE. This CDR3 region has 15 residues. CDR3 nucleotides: TGTGCCAGCAGCGCGGACACCGTGGTACCTGAGACCCAGTACTTC. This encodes CASSADTVVPETQYF.

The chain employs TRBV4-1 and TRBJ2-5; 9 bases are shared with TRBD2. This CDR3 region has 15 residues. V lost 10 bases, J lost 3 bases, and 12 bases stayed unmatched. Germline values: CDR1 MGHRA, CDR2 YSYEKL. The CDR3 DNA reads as TGCGCCACCTCCAAAAGCGGGGGGTGGGAAGAGACCCAGTACTTC. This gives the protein CATSKSGGWEETQYF.

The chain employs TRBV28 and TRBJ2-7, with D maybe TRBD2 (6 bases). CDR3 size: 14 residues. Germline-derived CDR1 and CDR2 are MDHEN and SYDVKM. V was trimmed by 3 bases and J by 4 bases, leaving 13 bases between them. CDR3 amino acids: CASSLFGGSYEQYF. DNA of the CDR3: TGTGCCAGCAGTTTGTTTGGGGGGAGTTACGAGCAGTACTTC.